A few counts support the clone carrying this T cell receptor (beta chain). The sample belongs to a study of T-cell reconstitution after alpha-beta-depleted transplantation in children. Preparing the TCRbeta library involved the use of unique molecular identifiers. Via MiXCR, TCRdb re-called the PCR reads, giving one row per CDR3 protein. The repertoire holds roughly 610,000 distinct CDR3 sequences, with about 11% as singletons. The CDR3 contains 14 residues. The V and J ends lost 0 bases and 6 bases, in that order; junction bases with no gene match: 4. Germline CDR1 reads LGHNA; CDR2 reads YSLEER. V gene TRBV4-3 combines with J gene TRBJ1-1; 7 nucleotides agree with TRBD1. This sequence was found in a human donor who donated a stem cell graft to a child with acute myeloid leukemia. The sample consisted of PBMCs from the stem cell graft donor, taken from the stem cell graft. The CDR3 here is CASSQDLGQAEAFF. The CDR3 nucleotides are TGCGCCAGCAGCCAAGATCTCGGACAGGCTGAAGCTTTCTTT.